These 9 T cell receptor beta chains were all obtained from the same sample, sequenced in a study of T cell responses to AZD1222 COVID-19 vaccine. Clones were read by immunoSEQ multiplex PCR, and TCRdb kept only the in-frame ones, dropping some. The table has approximately 90,000 clones, approximately 90% seen once. Sequenced material: peripheral blood, taken on day 0 of AZD1222 vaccination. The source of these receptors is an adult in good health.

This clone has only one observation. V gene TRBV6-6 combines with J gene TRBJ1-1, with 7 positions matching TRBD1. CDR3 length: 17 residues. V shed 5 bases, J shed 0 bases, and the junction held 12 bases outside the gene matches. Germline V gene sequence: CDR1 MNHNY, CDR2 SVGAGI (reference sequence). The CDR3 loop reads CASSLGGGRLMNTEAFF. The CDR3 DNA follows: TGTGCCAGCAGTCTAGGAGGGGGCCGGCTGATGAACACTGAAGCTTTCTTT.

This sequence joins TRBV6-2 or TRBV6-3 and TRBJ1-1, with D unclear. Germline assignment: CDR1 MNHEY and CDR2 SVGEGT. V lost 2 bases to trimming and J lost 0 bases, with 7 bases between them. The CDR3 loop spans 14 amino acids. CDR3 sequence (DNA): TGTGCCAGCAGTTACCCAGGATTGAACACTGAAGCTTTCTTT. It specifies CASSYPGLNTEAFF.

The rearrangement links TRBV7-2 to TRBJ1-1; D perhaps matches TRBD1 (6 bases). The CDR3 sequence is 14 residues long. Germline assignment: CDR1 SGHTA and CDR2 FQGNSA. Deletions cut 1 base from V and 1 base from J, with 7 bases between. CDR3 in DNA: TGTGCCAGCAGCTTAGTGGGGGCGAACACTGAAGCTTTCTTT. Translation: CASSLVGANTEAFF.

This clone was counted only a few times. The rearrangement joins TRBV2 to TRBJ2-7, with D possibly matching TRBD2 (6 bases). Germline V gene lookup returns CDR1 SNHLY and CDR2 FYNNEI. The CDR3 loop spans 14 amino acids. V was trimmed by 7 bases and J by 0 bases, leaving 13 bases between them. CDR3 sequence reads: CASKVGSDSYEQYF. In nucleotides, the CDR3 is TGTGCCAGCAAAGTCGGGAGTGACTCCTACGAGCAGTACTTC.

V usage is TRBV10-3 and J usage is TRBJ2-3; D is undetermined. Germline V gene sequence: CDR1 ENHRY, CDR2 SYGVKD. Trimming removed 0 bases from V and 5 bases from J, with 3 bases in between. CDR3 length equals 12 residues. The CDR3 coding sequence is TGTGCCATCAGTGAGTCGGAAGATACGCAGTATTTT. Its protein product is CAISESEDTQYF.

This clone was observed once. V is TRBV5-4 and J is TRBJ1-2, with TRBD1 matching over 7 bases. This CDR3 contains 17 residues. From germline, CDR1 is SGHNT and CDR2 YYREEE (reference sequence). Trimming at V came to 5 bases and at J to 0 bases, leaving 13 bases not matched to a gene. The CDR3 is CASRSGVDRETNYGYTF. The CDR3 DNA reads as TGTGCCAGCAGGTCGGGGGTTGACAGGGAGACTAACTATGGCTACACCTTC.

The chain recombines TRBV7-9 with TRBJ1-1, with TRBD1 as a possible D gene (6 bases). Germline-derived CDR1 and CDR2 are SEHNR and FQNEAQ (reference sequence). This CDR3 is built from 17 residues. Trimming stripped 3 bases from V and 5 bases from J, with 22 bases between. CDR3 residues: CASSFQKGTRSGTEAFF. The CDR3 DNA follows: TGTGCCAGCAGCTTCCAAAAAGGGACAAGGTCGGGGACTGAAGCTTTCTTT.

This clone appeared a single time. J is TRBJ1-4 and V is TRBV7-9; a possible D gene is TRBD1 (5 bases). This CDR3 has 14 amino acids. Germline assignment: CDR1 SEHNR and CDR2 FQNEAQ (reference sequence). V was trimmed by 5 bases and J by 7 bases, leaving 14 bases between them. The CDR3 loop reads CASSPRGVAEKLFF. CDR3 coding DNA: TGTGCCAGCAGCCCTCGGGGGGTCGCTGAAAAACTGTTTTTT.

This rearrangement joins TRBV7-9 to TRBJ2-7; 10 bases map to TRBD2. CDR1 SEHNR and CDR2 FQNEAQ come from the germline V gene (reference sequence). After removal of 11 bases from V and 3 bases from J, the junction contained 7 bases not matched to a gene. The CDR3 length is 13 residues. CDR3 bases: TGTGCCTCCTCGGGACTAGCGATCTACGAGCAGTACTTC. This encodes CASSGLAIYEQYF. The entire variable domain, with the rest obtained from reference TRBV7-9 and TRBJ2-7, is as follows: DTGVSQNPRHKITKRGQNVTFRCDPISEHNRLYWYRQTLGQGPEFLTYFQNEAQLEKSRLLSDRFSAERPKGSFSTLEIQRTEQGDSAMYLCASSGLAIYEQYFGPGTRLTVT.